This T cell receptor (beta chain) was identified in a study of Graves' ophthalmopathy and Graves' hyperthyroidism. Amplification targeted the TCR beta CDR3 regions, with RNA transcripts as the source material. A first-round RT-PCR used HTBI primers, followed by a second-round multiplex PCR. TCRdb reprocessed the multiplex PCR reads with MiXCR, giving one entry per CDR3 protein. The sample comprises about 390,000 distinct CDR3 sequences, about 16% of which are singletons, and around 7% rests with the top ten. Aged 18 to 65, the patients with hyperthyroidism had under 2 months' duration and were newly diagnosed. As the starting material, around 9.1 ml of fresh peripheral blood yielded the PBMCs. CDR3 length: 15 amino acids. V was cut by 3 bases and J by 4 bases, with 10 bases left in between. CDR1 is SGHTA and CDR2 is FQGTGA in the germline V gene. The sample holds many counts of this clonotype.

V is TRBV7-3 and J is TRBJ1-6, with D hard to call. Sequencing was performed on peripheral blood. This clonotype was obtained from a woman younger than 30 with stable Graves' hyperthyroidism. CDR3 protein: CASSFGSGYNSPLHF. The CDR3 DNA is TGTGCCAGCAGCTTCGGTTCCGGGTATAATTCACCCCTCCACTTT. Variable domain in full (rest from reference TRBV7-3 and TRBJ1-6): GAGVSQTPSNKVTEKGKYVELRCDPISGHTALYWYRQSLGQGPEFLIYFQGTGAADDSGLPNDRFFAVRPEGSVSTLKIQRTERGDSAVYLCASSFGSGYNSPLHFGNGTRLTVT.